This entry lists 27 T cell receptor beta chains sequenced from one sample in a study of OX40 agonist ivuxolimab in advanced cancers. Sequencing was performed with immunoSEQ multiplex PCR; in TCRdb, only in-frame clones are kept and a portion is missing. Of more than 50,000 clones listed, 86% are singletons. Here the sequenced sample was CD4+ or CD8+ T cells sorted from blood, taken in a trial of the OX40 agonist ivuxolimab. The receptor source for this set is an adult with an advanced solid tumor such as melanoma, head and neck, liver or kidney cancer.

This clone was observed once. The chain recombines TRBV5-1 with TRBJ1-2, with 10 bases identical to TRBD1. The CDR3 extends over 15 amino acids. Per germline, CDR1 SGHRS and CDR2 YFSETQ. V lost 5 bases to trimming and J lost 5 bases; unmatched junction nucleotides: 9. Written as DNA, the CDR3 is TGCGCCAGCAGGCCCGGGACAGGGGTCCCATATGGCTACACCTTC. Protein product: CASRPGTGVPYGYTF.

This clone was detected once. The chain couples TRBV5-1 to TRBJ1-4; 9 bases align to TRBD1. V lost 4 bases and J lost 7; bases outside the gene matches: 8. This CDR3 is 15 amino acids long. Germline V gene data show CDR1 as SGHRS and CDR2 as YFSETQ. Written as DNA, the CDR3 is TGCGCCAGCAGCACGGGACAGGGAGGGGGTGAAAAACTGTTTTTT. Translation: CASSTGQGGGEKLFF.

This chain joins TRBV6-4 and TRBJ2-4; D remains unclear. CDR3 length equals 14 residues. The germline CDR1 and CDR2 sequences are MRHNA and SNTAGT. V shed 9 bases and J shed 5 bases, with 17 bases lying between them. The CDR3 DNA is TGTGCCAGTACTCGCGCCCAATGTGAAAACATTCAGTACTTC. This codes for CASTRAQCENIQYF.

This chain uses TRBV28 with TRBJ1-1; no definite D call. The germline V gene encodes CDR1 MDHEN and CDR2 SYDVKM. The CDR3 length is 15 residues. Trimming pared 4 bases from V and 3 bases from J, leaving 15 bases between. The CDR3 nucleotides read TGTGCCAGCAGTTCGATCGTTTCAAGGGACACTGAAGCTTTCTTT. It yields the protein CASSSIVSRDTEAFF.

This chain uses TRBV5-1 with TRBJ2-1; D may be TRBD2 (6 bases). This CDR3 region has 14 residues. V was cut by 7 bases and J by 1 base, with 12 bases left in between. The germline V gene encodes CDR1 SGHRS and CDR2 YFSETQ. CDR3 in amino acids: CASGGQGSYNEQFF. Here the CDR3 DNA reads TGCGCCAGCGGAGGGCAGGGTTCCTACAATGAGCAGTTCTTC.

The CDR3 loop is CASTPRLAGNTGELFF. The CDR3 nucleotides read TGTGCCAGCACCCCCAGACTAGCGGGGAACACCGGGGAGCTGTTTTTT. The genes are TRBV7-2 and TRBJ2-2; 10 nucleotides line up with TRBD2. This CDR3 has 16 residues. The germline V gene encodes CDR1 SGHTA and CDR2 FQGNSA. V shed 7 bases and J 1 base; nucleotides not matched to a gene: 6. The full variable domain, rest sourced from reference TRBV7-2 and TRBJ2-2, is GAGVSQSPSNKVTEKGKDVELRCDPISGHTALYWYRQSLGQGLEFLIYFQGNSAPDKSGLPSDRFSAERTGGSVSTLTIQRTQQEDSAVYLCASTPRLAGNTGELFFGEGSRLTVL.

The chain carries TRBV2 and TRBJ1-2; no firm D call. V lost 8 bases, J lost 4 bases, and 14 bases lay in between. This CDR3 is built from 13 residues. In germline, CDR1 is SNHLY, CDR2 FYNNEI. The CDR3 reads CASLPDGIYGYTF. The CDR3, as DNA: TGTGCCAGCCTACCGGACGGAATCTATGGCTACACCTTC.

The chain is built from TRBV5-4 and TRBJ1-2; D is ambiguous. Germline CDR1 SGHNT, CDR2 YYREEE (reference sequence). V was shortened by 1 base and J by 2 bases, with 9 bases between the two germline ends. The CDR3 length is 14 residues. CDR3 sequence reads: CASSLLNVNYGYTF. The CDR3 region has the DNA TGTGCCAGCAGCTTGCTCAATGTCAACTATGGCTACACCTTC.

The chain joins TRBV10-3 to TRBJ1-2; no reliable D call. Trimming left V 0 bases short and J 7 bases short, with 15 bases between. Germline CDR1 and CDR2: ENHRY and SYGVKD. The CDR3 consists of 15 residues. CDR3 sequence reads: CAISESRAVLGGYTF. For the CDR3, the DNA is TGTGCCATCAGTGAGTCCAGAGCGGTCCTAGGTGGCTACACCTTC.

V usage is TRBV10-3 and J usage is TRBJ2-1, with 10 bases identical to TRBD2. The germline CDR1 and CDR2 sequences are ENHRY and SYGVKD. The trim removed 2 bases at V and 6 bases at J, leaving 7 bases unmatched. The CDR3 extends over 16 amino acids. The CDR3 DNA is TGTGCCATCAGTGAGGCCTCTAGCGGGGGCGGCAATGAGCAGTTCTTC. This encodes CAISEASSGGGNEQFF.

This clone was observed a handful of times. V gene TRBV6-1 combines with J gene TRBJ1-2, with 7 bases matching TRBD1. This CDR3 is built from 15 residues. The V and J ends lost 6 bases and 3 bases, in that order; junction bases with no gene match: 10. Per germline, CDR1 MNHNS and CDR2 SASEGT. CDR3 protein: CASSNGQAVDYGYTF. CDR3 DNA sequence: TGTGCCAGCAGCAATGGACAGGCCGTCGACTATGGCTACACCTTC.

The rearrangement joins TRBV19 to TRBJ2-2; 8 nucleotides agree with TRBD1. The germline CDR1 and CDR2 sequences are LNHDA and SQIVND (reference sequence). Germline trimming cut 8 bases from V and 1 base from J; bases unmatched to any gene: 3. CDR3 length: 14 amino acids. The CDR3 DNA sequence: TGTGCCAGTCGTGGGACAGGGAACACCGGGGAGCTGTTTTTT. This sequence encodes CASRGTGNTGELFF. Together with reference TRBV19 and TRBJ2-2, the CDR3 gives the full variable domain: DGGITQSPKYLFRKEGQNVTLSCEQNLNHDAMYWYRQDPGQGLRLIYYSQIVNDFQKGDIAEGYSVSREKKESFPLTVTSAQKNPTAFYLCASRGTGNTGELFFGEGSRLTVL.

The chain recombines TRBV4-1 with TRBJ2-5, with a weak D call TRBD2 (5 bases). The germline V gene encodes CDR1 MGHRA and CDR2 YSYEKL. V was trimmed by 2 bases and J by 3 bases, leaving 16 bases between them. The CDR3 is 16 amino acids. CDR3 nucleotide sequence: TGCGCCAGCAGCCAACGACTATCGTCTGGGGAAGAGACCCAGTACTTC. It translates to CASSQRLSSGEETQYF.

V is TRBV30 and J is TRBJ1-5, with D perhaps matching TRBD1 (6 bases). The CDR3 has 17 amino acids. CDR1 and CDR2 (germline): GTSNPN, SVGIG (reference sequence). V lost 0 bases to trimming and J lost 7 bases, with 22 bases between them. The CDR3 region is CAWSVLAGANIRQPQHF. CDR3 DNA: TGTGCCTGGAGTGTACTCGCGGGGGCCAACATTAGGCAGCCCCAGCATTTT.

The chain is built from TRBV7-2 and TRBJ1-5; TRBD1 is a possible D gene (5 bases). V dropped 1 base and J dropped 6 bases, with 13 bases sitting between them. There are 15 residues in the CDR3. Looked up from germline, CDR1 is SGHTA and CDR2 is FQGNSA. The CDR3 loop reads CASSLGAGSGQPQHF. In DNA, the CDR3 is TGTGCCAGCAGCTTAGGTGCAGGGTCAGGTCAGCCCCAGCATTTT.

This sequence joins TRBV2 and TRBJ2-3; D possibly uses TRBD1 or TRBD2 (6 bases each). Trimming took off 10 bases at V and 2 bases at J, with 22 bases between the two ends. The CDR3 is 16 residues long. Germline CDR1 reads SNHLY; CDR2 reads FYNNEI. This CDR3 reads CAIAKARGQTTDTQYF. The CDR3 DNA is TGTGCCATTGCGAAGGCCCGGGGGCAAACCACAGATACGCAGTATTTT.

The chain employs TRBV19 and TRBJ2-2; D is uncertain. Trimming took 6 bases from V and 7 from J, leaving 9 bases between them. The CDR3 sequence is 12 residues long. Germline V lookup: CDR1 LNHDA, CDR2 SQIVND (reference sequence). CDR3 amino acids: CASSRRSGELFF. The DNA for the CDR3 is TGTGCCAGTAGCCGACGTAGCGGGGAGCTGTTTTTT. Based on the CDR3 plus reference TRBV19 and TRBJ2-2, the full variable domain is DGGITQSPKYLFRKEGQNVTLSCEQNLNHDAMYWYRQDPGQGLRLIYYSQIVNDFQKGDIAEGYSVSREKKESFPLTVTSAQKNPTAFYLCASSRRSGELFFGEGSRLTVL.

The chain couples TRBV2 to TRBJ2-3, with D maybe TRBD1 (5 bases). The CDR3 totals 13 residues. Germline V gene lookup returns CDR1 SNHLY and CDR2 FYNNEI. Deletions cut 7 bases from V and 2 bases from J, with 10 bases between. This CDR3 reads CASNPGFTDTQYF. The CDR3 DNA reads TGTGCCAGCAACCCAGGGTTCACAGATACGCAGTATTTT. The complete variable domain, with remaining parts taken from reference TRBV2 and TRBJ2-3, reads EPEVTQTPSHQVTQMGQEVILRCVPISNHLYFYWYRQILGQKVEFLVSFYNNEISEKSEIFDDQFSVERPDGSNFTLKIRSTKLEDSAMYFCASNPGFTDTQYFGPGTRLTVL.

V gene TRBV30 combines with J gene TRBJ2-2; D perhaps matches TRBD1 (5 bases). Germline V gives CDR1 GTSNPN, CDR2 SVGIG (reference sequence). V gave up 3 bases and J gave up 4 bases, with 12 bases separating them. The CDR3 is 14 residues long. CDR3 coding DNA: TGTGCCTGGAGATCCAGGGTGCCCACCGGGGAGCTGTTTTTT. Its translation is CAWRSRVPTGELFF.

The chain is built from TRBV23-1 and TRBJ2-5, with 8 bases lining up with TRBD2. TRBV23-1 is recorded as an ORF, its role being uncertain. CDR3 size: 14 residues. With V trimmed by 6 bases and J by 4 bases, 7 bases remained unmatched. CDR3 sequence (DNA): TGCGCCAGCAGCCCGGGGGGGGGCGGAGAGACCCAGTACTTC. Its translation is CASSPGGGGETQYF.

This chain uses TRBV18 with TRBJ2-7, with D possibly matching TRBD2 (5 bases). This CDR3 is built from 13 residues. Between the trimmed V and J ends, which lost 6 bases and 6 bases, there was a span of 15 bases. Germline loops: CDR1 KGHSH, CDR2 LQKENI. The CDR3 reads CASSPTLEGEQYF. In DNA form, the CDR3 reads TGTGCCAGCTCCCCAACCCTCGAGGGCGAGCAGTACTTC.

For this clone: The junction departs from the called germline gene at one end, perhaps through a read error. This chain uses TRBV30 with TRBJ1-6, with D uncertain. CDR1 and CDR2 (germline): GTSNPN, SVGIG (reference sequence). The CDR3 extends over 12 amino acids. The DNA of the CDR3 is TGTGCCTGGAACCCAACAAAGTCACCCTTCCACTTT. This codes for CAWNPTKSPFHF.

CDR3 sequence (DNA): TGTGCCAGCAGCCAGTATAGCAATCAGCCCCAGCATTTT. Its translation: CASSQYSNQPQHF. V gene TRBV6-1 combines with J gene TRBJ1-5; D uncertain. The CDR3 loop spans 13 amino acids. Germline assignment: CDR1 MNHNS and CDR2 SASEGT. V lost 6 bases and J lost 0, with 6 bases in between.

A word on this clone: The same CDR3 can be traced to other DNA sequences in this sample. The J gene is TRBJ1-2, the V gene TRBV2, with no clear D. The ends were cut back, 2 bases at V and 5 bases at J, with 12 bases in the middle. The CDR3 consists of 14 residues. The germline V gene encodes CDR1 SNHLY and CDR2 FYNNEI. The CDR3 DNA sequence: TGTGCCAGCAGTGAAAGGACGCCGGTATATGGCTACACCTTC. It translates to CASSERTPVYGYTF.

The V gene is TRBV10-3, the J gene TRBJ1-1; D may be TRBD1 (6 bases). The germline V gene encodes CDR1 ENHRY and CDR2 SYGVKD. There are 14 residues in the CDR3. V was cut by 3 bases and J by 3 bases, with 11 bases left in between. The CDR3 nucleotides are TGTGCCATCAGTGACTCGACAGGAGACACTGAAGCTTTCTTT. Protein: CAISDSTGDTEAFF.

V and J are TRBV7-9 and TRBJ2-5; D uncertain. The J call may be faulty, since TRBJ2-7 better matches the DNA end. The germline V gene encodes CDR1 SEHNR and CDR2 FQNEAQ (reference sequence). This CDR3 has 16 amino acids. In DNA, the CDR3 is TGTGCCAGCAGCTTACTCCTTTTAGGCAGCTCCTACGAGCAGTACTTC. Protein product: CASSLLLLGSSYEQYF.

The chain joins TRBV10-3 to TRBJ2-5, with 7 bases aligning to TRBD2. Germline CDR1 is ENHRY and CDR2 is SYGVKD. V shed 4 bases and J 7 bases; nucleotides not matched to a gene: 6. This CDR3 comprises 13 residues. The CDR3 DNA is TGTGCCATCAGTGGAAGCGGGGAGGGGACCCAGTACTTC. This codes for CAISGSGEGTQYF.